Below are 14 T cell receptor beta chains sequenced from a single sample in a study of tumor-infiltrating lymphocytes in primary liver carcinoma. Bulk tissue was left unsorted, and RNA and DNA were co-extracted from 20-30 mg of it. Production of TCR beta cDNA used approximately 0.55 ug total RNA together with a constant-region primer. Each TCR beta library was derived from three nested multiplex PCR rounds that employed slightly modified ARM-PCR. Investigators reported that the first two PCR rounds, at around 10 cycles each, used TRBV1-TRBV30 forward primers with a C-beta reverse primer. TCRdb re-analysed the multiplex PCR reads in MiXCR, keeping a single row per CDR3 protein. This sample has 100,000 to 150,000 distinct CDR3 sequences, with around 64% found just once. The specimen was liver tumor tissue from sampling region 3. Documented subset: tumor region T3, left-lateral pole. The source is an older woman with primary liver carcinoma and hepatitis B virus infection.

In the case of this clonotype: This could be a read error, since a much larger clone is one nucleotide away. The rearrangement joins TRBV5-1 to TRBJ2-2, with unresolved D. This CDR3 is built from 16 residues. Germline loops: CDR1 SGHRS, CDR2 YFSETQ. Trimming took 4 bases from V and 5 from J, leaving 18 bases between them. CDR3 loop: CASSPRVFQGTGELFF. Here the CDR3 DNA reads TGCGCCAGCAGCCCCCGGGTTTTCCAAGGTACCGGGGAGCTGTTTTTT.

This clonotype occurred once. Since a much larger clone is just one base distant, this may be a read error. Since the CDR3 does not end with the conserved phenylalanine or tryptophan, this likely comes from a read error. The V gene is TRBV6-1, the J gene TRBJ1-6, with a tentative D call TRBD1 (5 bases). Germline V gene data show CDR1 as MNHNS and CDR2 as SASEGT. The CDR3 is 14 amino acids. Trimming removed 1 base from V and 10 bases from J, with 11 bases in between. CDR3 in DNA: TGTGCCAGCAGTGAAGAGGCAGGGAACTCACCCCTCCACTTA. Translated: CASSEEAGNSPLHL.

This clonotype was recorded once. This CDR3 fails to terminate in the conserved phenylalanine or tryptophan, so it likely reflects a read error. The genes are TRBV5-1 and TRBJ1-1, with 9 bases lining up with TRBD1. Germline V gene data show CDR1 as SGHRS and CDR2 as YFSETQ. V was clipped by 4 bases and J by 3 bases; unmatched bases: 7. The CDR3 is 15 residues long. The CDR3 sequence is CASSGDRASYTEAFL. The CDR3, as DNA: TGCGCCAGCAGCGGGGACAGGGCGAGTTACACTGAAGCTTTCCTT.

Of note for this clonotype: The junction and the germline gene differ at one end; a read error may be behind it. This rearrangement joins TRBV4-2 to TRBJ2-3; 13 bases are a match to TRBD2. The CDR3 consists of 16 residues. CDR1 and CDR2 (germline): LGHNA, YNFKEQ. Here the CDR3 reads CASNQRTSGSTDTKYF. The CDR3 bases are TGTGCCAGCAACCAGCGGACTAGCGGGAGCACAGATACGAAGTATTTT.

This clonotype was seen repeatedly, ten times or more. The chain recombines TRBV12-3 or TRBV12-4 with TRBJ1-1; tentatively, D is TRBD1 (6 bases). Trimming took 2 bases from V and 4 from J, leaving 17 bases between them. The length of the CDR3 is 16 residues. CDR3 bases: TGTGCCAGCAGTTTAAGGGCCTACCAGGGGATCACTGAAGCTTTCTTT. Translating gives CASSLRAYQGITEAFF.

As regards this clonotype: At one end, the junction sequence differs from germline, possibly due to a read error. This sequence joins TRBV5-8 and TRBJ2-7; no clear D gene. The CDR3 spans 14 residues. CDR1 is SGHTS, CDR2 YDEGEE, per germline. CDR3 region: CASSSRSQTYEQYF. The CDR3 bases are TGTGCCAGCAGCTCCCGGTCTCAAACCTACGAACAGTACTTC.

A remark on this clonotype: This could be a read error, since a much larger clone is one nucleotide away. CDR3 in DNA: TGTGTCAGCAGTTCGCGGGAGGGCCGTAACTACGAGCAGTACTTC. As protein: CVSSSREGRNYEQYF. V usage is TRBV28 and J usage is TRBJ2-7, with 9 bases fitting TRBD2. CDR3 length equals 15 residues. The germline CDR1 and CDR2 sequences are MDHEN and SYDVKM. The whole variable domain, filled in from reference TRBV28 and TRBJ2-7, reads DVKVTQSSRYLVKRTGEKVFLECVQDMDHENMFWYRQDPGLGLRLIYFSYDVKMKEKGDIPEGYSVSREKKERFSLILESASTNQTSMYLCVSSSREGRNYEQYFGPGTRLTVT.

Notes on this clonotype: This sequence may be a read error, since a much larger clone differs from it by one base. The chain couples TRBV4-1 to TRBJ2-1; D is ambiguous. CDR1 MGHRA and CDR2 YSYEKL come from the germline V gene. CDR3 length: 11 residues. In DNA form, the CDR3 reads TGCGCCAGCAAGTGGGCCGACGAGCATTTCTTC. This encodes CASKWADEHFF.

This clonotype was seen many times. The V and J genes are TRBV12-3 or TRBV12-4 and TRBJ2-5; D possibly uses TRBD1 or TRBD2 (5 bases each). The CDR3 consists of 14 residues. Trimming cost V 7 bases and J 2 bases, with 14 bases left between them. The CDR3 spells CASTPGTVQETQYF. The CDR3 nucleotides read TGTGCCAGCACCCCCGGGACCGTACAAGAGACCCAGTACTTC.

V is TRBV5-1 and J is TRBJ2-1, with a tentative D call TRBD1 (6 bases). Trimming cost V 4 bases and J 0 bases, with 14 bases left between them. The germline V gene encodes CDR1 SGHRS and CDR2 YFSETQ. The CDR3 runs to 16 residues. CDR3 nucleotide sequence: TGCGCCAGCAGCCGCCCGCCAGGGGACTCCTACAATGAGCAGTTCTTC. It translates to CASSRPPGDSYNEQFF.

The rearrangement joins TRBV6-5 to TRBJ2-1, with D perhaps assigned TRBD1 or TRBD2 (5 bases each). V gave up 7 bases and J gave up 12 bases, with 25 bases separating them. The CDR3 extends over 15 amino acids. Germline CDR1 and CDR2: MNHEY and SVGAGI. The CDR3 DNA is TGTGCCAGCACCCCCCGGGGACGGGGAGTTGGGGGGCAGTTCTTC. Its protein product is CASTPRGRGVGGQFF.

This clonotype has just a few counts. The chain carries TRBV28 and TRBJ1-4; a weak D match, TRBD1 (6 bases). CDR1 is MDHEN and CDR2 is SYDVKM in the germline V gene. Between the trimmed V and J ends, which lost 1 base and 10 bases, there was a span of 13 bases. This CDR3 contains 14 residues. The CDR3 coding sequence is TGTGCCAGCAGTTTATCCGGGGGAGGGGGAAAACTGTTTTTT. This codes for CASSLSGGGGKLFF.

This clonotype occurred a few times. An end of the junction differs from the germline gene, which may be a read error. The rearrangement joins TRBV10-3 to TRBJ1-2; TRBD1 matches at 9 bases. CDR1 and CDR2 (germline): ENHRY, SYGVKD. This CDR3 is 21 amino acids long. CDR3 sequence reads: CAIGESPTGGSFVGVPRGYTF. DNA of the CDR3: TGTGCCATCGGTGAGTCCCCCACAGGGGGCAGCTTTGTTGGAGTCCCGAGGGGCTACACCTTC.

In this sample, this clonotype turned up a few times. The J gene is TRBJ1-1, the V gene TRBV19; D is undetermined. The germline V gene has CDR1 LNHDA and CDR2 SQIVND (reference sequence). The CDR3 is made up of 15 amino acids. Trimming stripped 5 bases from V and 4 bases from J, with 17 bases between. In DNA, the CDR3 is TGTGCCAGTAGTCCACGTGTTGCGGGATCCACTGAAGCTTTCTTT. It encodes CASSPRVAGSTEAFF.